This T cell receptor (beta chain) was obtained from a study of blood T cell repertoires in COVID-19. At the level of the study: Sources were T cells, B-cell-depleted T cells, or PBMCs; the material itself was cDNA or gDNA.

V lost 6 bases to trimming and J lost 5 bases; unmatched junction nucleotides: 3. CDR1 and CDR2 (germline): LNHDA, SQIVND (reference sequence). This CDR3 has 14 residues. Study processing details: Nucleated cell number was recorded as an estimate derived from reference gene primer amplification. The data were produced by immunoSEQ multiplex PCR, yet TCRdb's version contains in-frame clones alone and is incomplete. The V and J calls and clone size are taken from that table; D and trimming were inferred from the DNA. The sample consists of 330,000 or so clones, 88% of them appearing once. V and J are TRBV19 and TRBJ2-7; 14 nucleotides match TRBD2. The receptor's source is a man in his thirties or forties who had recovered from COVID-19. Sequenced sample: PBMCs or T cells enriched from blood (not recorded which). As DNA, the CDR3 is TGTGCCAGTAGGACTAGCGGGGGGGCCCACGAGCAGTACTTC. This translates into CASRTSGGAHEQYF.